This T cell receptor beta chain was documented in a study of blood T cell repertoires in COVID-19. Study information: Samples taken during acute and convalescent COVID-19 were collected in the United States, Italy and Spain.

V was trimmed by 1 base and J by 5 bases, leaving 8 bases between them. Germline V gene lookup returns CDR1 LNHDA and CDR2 SQIVND (reference sequence). The CDR3 has 13 residues. In the original workflow: Reference gene primer amplification yielded estimated nucleated cell counts. Some clones are missing from TCRdb's copy, which holds only in-frame ones; the method was immunoSEQ multiplex PCR. V, J and clone size were drawn from that table, and D and trimming were deduced from the DNA. Found here are about 81,000 clones, approximately 85% of them singletons; the top ten hold about 6.7%. The chain carries TRBV19 and TRBJ1-1; D not resolved. The receptor was derived from a man in his 70s with acute or convalescent COVID-19. The sequencing sample was made of peripheral blood. CDR3 sequence (DNA): TGTGCCAGTAGTATAGTGCTCGGGACTGAAGCTTTCTTT. Translating gives CASSIVLGTEAFF.